This record concerns one TCR beta chain sequence. The source of the sample is a study of blood T cell repertoires in COVID-19. At the level of the study: Samples representing acute and convalescent COVID-19 were sourced from the United States, Italy and Spain.

Germline V gene data show CDR1 as LGHDT and CDR2 as YNNKEL (reference sequence). V trimming: 4 bases; J trimming: 4 bases; junction bases outside the gene matches: 7. The CDR3 runs to 15 residues. In the source study's methods: Amplification of reference gene primers was used by the study to estimate nucleated cell counts. Generated by immunoSEQ multiplex PCR, the TCRdb table keeps only in-frame clones and is missing some. The DNA gave D and trimming, while V, J and clone size come from that table. This sample has roughly 670,000 clones, with 85% to 90% found just once. Sequences were obtained from peripheral blood. The rearrangement links TRBV3-1 (or the pseudogene TRBV3-2) to TRBJ2-7; 10 bases match TRBD2. The origin of this receptor is a woman aged 18-29 years with acute or convalescent COVID-19. CDR3 region: CASSLSGGAFYEQYF. CDR3 sequence (DNA): TGTGCCAGCAGCCTAAGCGGGGGGGCCTTTTACGAGCAGTACTTC.